This T cell receptor (beta chain) was recovered during a study of molecular identifiers for immune sequencing clone quantification. Study details: With replicates, the RNA of around 18,000 or 91,000 naive CD8 cells was split five ways and four were sequenced. Overall study results and limits: Detecting spiked Jurkat TCR RNA from one cell among about a million naive cells was reportedly possible.

TCRdb recomputed calls from the PCR reads with MiXCR, one row per CDR3 protein. The sample consists of approximately 550,000 distinct CDR3 sequences, about 21% of them appearing once. Regarding this clonotype: Its antigen is currently unknown.

The V end lost 2 bases, the J end lost 0 bases, and 10 bases lay between the germline ends. Per germline, CDR1 MNHEY and CDR2 SMNVEV (reference sequence). There are 15 residues in the CDR3. This chain uses TRBV27 with TRBJ1-1, with D unclear. This TCR came from a human donor in good health. Some libraries in this study had Jurkat cell RNA spiked in. The source material was naive CD8+ T cells from blood, with Jurkat cell RNA spiked in. Subset: FACS-sorted CD8+CD4-CCR7+CD45RA+ naive T cells. Written as DNA, the CDR3 is TGTGCCAGCAGTTTAATAAACATACTGAACACTGAAGCTTTCTTT. Its translation is CASSLINILNTEAFF.